Below are 21 T cell receptor beta chains sequenced from a single sample in a study of T cells after yellow fever vaccination. TCRdb passed the 5' RACE reads through MiXCR, listing each CDR3 protein once. This table holds just under 600,000 distinct CDR3 sequences, roughly 14% found once. This material consisted of PBMCs, taken on the day of the yellow fever booster vaccination. Receptor source: a man aged 30 to 45 who received the YFV17D yellow fever vaccine.

This clonotype was seen more than once but under ten times. The chain joins TRBV5-1 to TRBJ2-1; 8 bases fit TRBD1. The germline V gene encodes CDR1 SGHRS and CDR2 YFSETQ. V shed 1 base and J 6 bases; nucleotides not matched to a gene: 6. This CDR3 is built from 15 residues. CDR3 protein: CASSLQGATGNEQFF. The DNA of the CDR3 is TGCGCCAGCAGCTTGCAGGGGGCGACCGGCAATGAGCAGTTCTTC.

This clonotype showed up just a few times. The rearrangement links TRBV20-1 to TRBJ1-5; weak D call: TRBD1 (5 bases). The V gene lost 5 bases and the J gene lost 1 base, with 18 bases spanning the gap. CDR3 length equals 16 residues. CDR1 is DFQATT, CDR2 SNEGSKA, per germline (reference sequence). The CDR3 is CSAWGSGGGSNQPQHF. The CDR3 DNA reads as TGCAGTGCTTGGGGCTCGGGCGGCGGGAGCAATCAGCCCCAGCATTTT.

The rearrangement uses TRBV24-1 and TRBJ2-1; TRBD1 agrees at 7 bases. With 4 bases clipped from V and 5 bases from J, the junction kept 4 bases outside the gene matches. Germline CDR1 reads KGHDR; CDR2 reads SFDVKD. The CDR3 sequence is 14 residues long. The CDR3 loop is CATSEPDRHNEQFF. Written as DNA, the CDR3 is TGTGCCACCAGTGAACCGGACAGGCACAATGAGCAGTTCTTC.

This clonotype was counted ten times or more. CDR3 in DNA: TGCAGTGCTAGGGATAGCAATCAGCCCCAGCATTTT. Amino acids: CSARDSNQPQHF. The chain has TRBV20-1 and TRBJ1-5; D gene ambiguous. V was trimmed by 3 bases and J by 0 bases, leaving 3 bases between them. The CDR3 extends over 12 amino acids. CDR1 and CDR2 (germline): DFQATT, SNEGSKA (reference sequence).

The gene calls are TRBV19 and TRBJ2-2, with 8 bases fitting TRBD1. This CDR3 is built from 15 residues. Germline values: CDR1 LNHDA, CDR2 SQIVND (reference sequence). The V and J ends lost 4 bases and 7 bases, in that order; junction bases with no gene match: 8. CDR3: CASSSSQGAIGELFF. CDR3 bases: TGTGCCAGTAGTAGTAGCCAGGGGGCTATCGGGGAGCTGTTTTTT. Using reference TRBV19 and TRBJ2-2 for the parts outside the CDR3, the full variable domain is DGGITQSPKYLFRKEGQNVTLSCEQNLNHDAMYWYRQDPGQGLRLIYYSQIVNDFQKGDIAEGYSVSREKKESFPLTVTSAQKNPTAFYLCASSSSQGAIGELFFGEGSRLTVL.

V usage is TRBV5-4 and J usage is TRBJ2-7; 8 bases align to TRBD2. The germline gives CDR1 SGHNT, CDR2 YYREEE (reference sequence). Trimming took 7 bases from V and 5 from J; bases not matched to a gene: 17. This CDR3 spans 16 amino acids. The CDR3 protein is CASVHHYIGRGDEQYF. CDR3 coding DNA: TGTGCCAGCGTGCACCATTACATCGGGAGGGGGGACGAGCAGTACTTC.

This clonotype was counted between two and nine times. The chain is built from TRBV6-5 and TRBJ2-6, with D perhaps TRBD1 (7 bases). The germline V and J ends were trimmed by 3 bases and 3 bases, with 15 bases remaining between them. CDR1 is MNHEY, CDR2 SVGAGI, per germline. The length of the CDR3 is 17 residues. The CDR3 here is CASSYTQGGRGANVLTF. In nucleotides, the CDR3 is TGTGCCAGCAGTTATACCCAGGGGGGTCGTGGGGCCAACGTCCTGACTTTC.

This chain links TRBV7-2 with TRBJ2-3; D is unclear. CDR1 and CDR2 from the germline V gene are SGHTA and FQGNSA. The CDR3 contains 13 residues. V was clipped by 4 bases and J by 6 bases, with 11 bases between them. The CDR3 sequence is CASSSIYGDTQYF. CDR3 sequence (DNA): TGTGCCAGCAGCTCAATCTATGGGGATACGCAGTATTTT.

This clonotype has more than one count but fewer than ten. This sequence joins TRBV2 and TRBJ2-4; D is undetermined. Trimming took 7 bases from V and 0 from J, leaving 13 bases between them. CDR1 SNHLY and CDR2 FYNNEI come from the germline V gene. This CDR3 is 15 amino acids long. In DNA form, the CDR3 reads TGTGCCAGCAAGTTAACAGTGCTAGCCAAAAACATTCAGTACTTC. Protein product: CASKLTVLAKNIQYF.

The chain has TRBV4-3 and TRBJ2-7, with a tentative D call TRBD1 (5 bases). Trimming removed 4 bases at V and 7 bases at J, with 14 bases between. Germline V CDR1 and CDR2: LGHNA, YSLEER. The CDR3 sequence is 13 residues long. The CDR3 reads CASSREMGREQYF. The CDR3 coding sequence is TGCGCCAGCAGCCGAGAAATGGGGCGAGAGCAGTACTTC.

The rearrangement joins TRBV12-5 to TRBJ2-1; a weak D match, TRBD1 (5 bases). V was clipped by 1 base and J by 6 bases, with 10 bases between them. CDR1 LGHNT and CDR2 FRNRAP come from the germline V gene. The length of the CDR3 is 14 residues. The CDR3 DNA sequence: TGTGCTAGTGGTTTGGGGGGCAGGAGCAATGAGCAGTTCTTC. The encoded protein is CASGLGGRSNEQFF.

This clonotype was observed at least ten times. The V gene is TRBV7-9, the J gene TRBJ1-4, with a weak D call TRBD1 (5 bases). The CDR3 totals 14 residues. With 2 bases removed from V and 4 bases from J, the gap between germline ends came to 8 bases. Germline V gene data show CDR1 as SEHNR and CDR2 as FQNEAQ (reference sequence). Here the CDR3 DNA reads TGTGCCAGCAGCTTACAGGGCTATAATGAAAAACTGTTTTTT. Translated: CASSLQGYNEKLFF.

This clonotype appeared a few times. V and J are TRBV7-2 and TRBJ1-6; 7 bases are shared with TRBD1. The CDR3 contains 16 residues. V dropped 1 base and J dropped 7; count of bases not matched to a gene: 7. Germline loops: CDR1 SGHTA, CDR2 FQGNSA. The DNA for the CDR3 is TGTGCCAGCAGCTTAGTTCAGGGGGTACCCAATTCACCCCTCCACTTT. This encodes CASSLVQGVPNSPLHF. The full variable domain, its missing parts supplied by reference TRBV7-2 and TRBJ1-6, is GAGVSQSPSNKVTEKGKDVELRCDPISGHTALYWYRQSLGQGLEFLIYFQGNSAPDKSGLPSDRFSAERTGGSVSTLTIQRTQQEDSAVYLCASSLVQGVPNSPLHFGNGTRLTVT.

A few counts support this clonotype. The chain joins TRBV5-4 to TRBJ2-7, with 8 bases lining up with TRBD2. This CDR3 comprises 16 residues. CDR1 SGHNT and CDR2 YYREEE come from the germline V gene (reference sequence). V was pared by 4 bases and J by 0 bases, with 9 bases of the junction left unmatched. The CDR3 spells CASSPGGTTISYEQYF. The CDR3, as DNA: TGTGCCAGCAGCCCGGGGGGGACTACCATCTCCTACGAGCAGTACTTC. The full variable domain, rest sourced from reference TRBV5-4 and TRBJ2-7, is ETGVTQSPTHLIKTRGQQVTLRCSSQSGHNTVSWYQQALGQGPQFIFQYYREEENGRGNFPPRFSGLQFPNYSSELNVNALELDDSALYLCASSPGGTTISYEQYFGPGTRLTVT.

This clonotype occurred a few times. The J gene is TRBJ2-3, the V gene TRBV5-1; 9 bases match TRBD2. CDR1 is SGHRS, CDR2 YFSETQ, per germline. CDR3 length: 17 amino acids. V was clipped by 0 bases and J by 4 bases; unmatched bases: 9. CDR3 sequence (DNA): TGCGCCAGCAGCTTGGCCAGGACAGCGGGAGGCGCAGATACGCAGTATTTT. Translating gives CASSLARTAGGADTQYF.

Concerning this clonotype itself: A read error is possible here, since a much larger clone lies one base away. The V call is TRBV28, the J call TRBJ2-1; no reliable D call. Between the trimmed V and J ends, which lost 6 bases and 4 bases, there was a span of 10 bases. This CDR3 has 13 amino acids. Germline assignment: CDR1 MDHEN and CDR2 SYDVKM. CDR3: CASREKNYNEQFF. In DNA form, the CDR3 reads TGTGCCAGCAGGGAGAAAAATTACAATGAGCAGTTCTTC.

The gene calls are TRBV5-1 and TRBJ2-7, with TRBD2 matching 11 bases. V lost 4 bases and J lost 5; bases outside the gene matches: 11. CDR3 length: 16 amino acids. Per germline, CDR1 SGHRS and CDR2 YFSETQ. The CDR3 bases are TGCGCCAGCAGCACCGGATTAGCGGGAGGGCCTGACGAGCAGTACTTC. Translating gives CASSTGLAGGPDEQYF.

This clonotype occurred a few times. V gene TRBV4-3 combines with J gene TRBJ2-1; possible D gene TRBD2, 5 bases. The germline gives CDR1 LGHNA, CDR2 YSLEER. Deletions cut 4 bases from V and 6 bases from J, with 22 bases between. CDR3 length: 17 residues. The CDR3 nucleotides read TGCGCCAGCAGCCTGCACCGCGACTCACGAAGCGGCAATGAGCAGTTCTTC. It encodes CASSLHRDSRSGNEQFF.

The chain links TRBV20-1 to TRBJ2-4; D perhaps matches TRBD2 (6 bases). The V end lost 4 bases, the J end lost 4 bases, and 17 bases lay between the germline ends. Germline CDR1 DFQATT, CDR2 SNEGSKA (reference sequence). This CDR3 contains 15 residues. The CDR3 DNA follows: TGCAGTGCTACCGGGACTCTCGAAGGGAAAAACATTCAGTACTTC. Its translation: CSATGTLEGKNIQYF.

The V gene is TRBV5-6, the J gene TRBJ2-5; perhaps TRBD2 as D (7 bases). The germline V gene encodes CDR1 SGHDT and CDR2 YYEEEE. This CDR3 region has 14 residues. With 6 bases removed from V and 5 bases from J, the gap between germline ends came to 17 bases. In nucleotides, the CDR3 is TGTGCCAGCATCCCGGGGGGCCCACCGGAGACCCAGTACTTC. It translates to CASIPGGPPETQYF. Full variable domain (missing parts from reference TRBV5-6 and TRBJ2-5): DAGVTQSPTHLIKTRGQQVTLRCSPKSGHDTVSWYQQALGQGPQFIFQYYEEEERQRGNFPDRFSGHQFPNYSSELNVNALLLGDSALYLCASIPGGPPETQYFGPGTRLLVL.

A note on this clonotype: The conserved final phenylalanine or tryptophan is absent from the CDR3, which likely points to a read error. The chain combines TRBV18 with TRBJ2-1; 11 positions match TRBD2. V lost 6 bases to trimming and J lost 5 bases; unmatched junction nucleotides: 12. Germline assignment: CDR1 KGHSH and CDR2 LQKENI. This CDR3 is 17 amino acids long. The CDR3 DNA reads as TGTGCCAGCTCCCCGATTGGGGGACTAGCGGACCACAATGAGCAGTTCTCC. Translated: CASSPIGGLADHNEQFS.